This entry is about one T cell receptor (beta chain). The record originates from a study of blood T cell repertoires in COVID-19. Generated by immunoSEQ multiplex PCR, the TCRdb table keeps only in-frame clones and is missing some. The data hold a few hundred thousand clones, with less than 90% observed a single time. Symptom resolution, clearance, or two negative PCRs marked donors in Cohort 3 as recovered. From germline, CDR1 is LGHNT and CDR2 FRNRAP. The CDR3 sequence is 18 residues long. J lost 5 bases, V lost 3 bases, and 16 bases had no gene match. This chain links TRBV12-5 with TRBJ2-1; 7 bases match TRBD2. What was sequenced was PBMCs or T cells enriched from blood (not recorded which). The clonotype was recovered from a woman aged 55-70 years who had recovered from COVID-19. DNA of the CDR3: TGTGCTAGTGGTTTCTCGATCTCCCCGGGGGGAAACAACAATGAGCAGTTCTTC. Residues: CASGFSISPGGNNNEQFF. Full variable domain (missing parts from reference TRBV12-5 and TRBJ2-1): DARVTQTPRHKVTEMGQEVTMRCQPILGHNTVFWYRQTMMQGLELLAYFRNRAPLDDSGMPKDRFSAEMPDATLATLKIQPSEPRDSAVYFCASGFSISPGGNNNEQFFGPGTRLTVL.